These T cell receptor beta chains were read from a single sample in a study of PD-1 blockade in classical Hodgkin lymphoma. Repertoires were generated with immunoSEQ multiplex PCR, while TCRdb's copy carries only in-frame clones and drops some. The repertoire holds fewer than 100,000 clones, about nine tenths seen once, with less than 25% in the top ten. The specimen was peripheral blood mononuclear cells (PBMCs), collected at baseline. The receptors derive from a human donor with classical Hodgkin lymphoma. Both conserved end residues are part of each CDR3. Each record gives: clone size, J gene, D gene, V gene, CDR3 protein. A D gene is named only where the DNA matches it firmly. Not every row has a clone size; where given, it reads once, few, many or a size class.

abundance: -; j_gene: TRBJ2-2; d_gene: TRBD1; v_gene: TRBV10-3; CDR3aa: CAISTGTGYAGELFF
abundance: few; j_gene: TRBJ1-3; d_gene: -; v_gene: TRBV2; CDR3aa: CASSDTGGNTIYF
abundance: -; j_gene: TRBJ2-1; d_gene: TRBD1; v_gene: TRBV7-9; CDR3aa: CASSLGRTGVGNEQFF
abundance: -; j_gene: TRBJ2-7; d_gene: TRBD1; v_gene: TRBV18; CDR3aa: CASLKGQVEGSYEQYF
abundance: -; j_gene: TRBJ1-4; d_gene: -; v_gene: TRBV30; CDR3aa: CAWSDGGAGIEKLFF
abundance: -; j_gene: TRBJ2-5; d_gene: -; v_gene: TRBV30; CDR3aa: CAWNRARPQETQYF
abundance: -; j_gene: TRBJ2-3; d_gene: -; v_gene: TRBV5-1; CDR3aa: CASSLGDRGDTQYF
abundance: -; j_gene: TRBJ2-2; d_gene: -; v_gene: TRBV30; CDR3aa: CAWRGTSPIRTGELFF
abundance: -; j_gene: TRBJ2-3; d_gene: -; v_gene: TRBV18; CDR3aa: CASSPPTDTQYF
abundance: -; j_gene: TRBJ1-5; d_gene: TRBD1; v_gene: TRBV6-1; CDR3aa: CASSADRVGNQPQHF
abundance: -; j_gene: TRBJ1-5; d_gene: TRBD1; v_gene: TRBV30; CDR3aa: CAWSYTGVQPQHF
abundance: -; j_gene: TRBJ2-7; d_gene: TRBD1; v_gene: TRBV28; CDR3aa: CASSLTGQGYEQYF
abundance: -; j_gene: TRBJ2-1; d_gene: TRBD1; v_gene: TRBV2; CDR3aa: CASITDWTGTAYYNEQFF
abundance: few; j_gene: TRBJ1-2; d_gene: TRBD1; v_gene: TRBV6-6; CDR3aa: CASTGQGQANYGYTF
abundance: -; j_gene: TRBJ1-3; d_gene: -; v_gene: TRBV5-4; CDR3aa: CASSSVTGSGNTIYF
abundance: -; j_gene: TRBJ2-5; d_gene: -; v_gene: TRBV25-1; CDR3aa: CASSGSPGSNGETQYF